The entry that follows covers one TCR beta chain sequence. Its specificity is not known. As to treatment: around 19 received Ad26.COV2.S at low or high dose, single or two shots; about five received placebo; per-sample allocation not given. Samples came from day 63 after the first vaccine or placebo injection. This sample was included in a study of Ad26.COV2.S vaccination and SARS-CoV-2 variants. General study points: People given the vaccine had a wider spike-specific TCR breadth than placebo recipients did. Non-spike TCR breadth was similar in vaccine and placebo recipients.

Sequenced by immunoSEQ multiplex PCR; TCRdb stores in-frame clones only, minus some. The sample contains approximately 240,000 clones, 88% of which appear only once. Specimen: peripheral blood, collected in a trial of Ad26.COV2.S vaccine versus placebo. This TCR was recovered from a person aged 18-65 years who received the Ad26.COV2.S COVID-19 vaccine or a placebo.

The CDR3 here is CASSVGRESRSTNEKLFF. The CDR3 DNA reads as TGTGCCAGCAGCGTAGGTCGGGAGAGCCGTTCAACTAATGAAAAACTGTTTTTT. The chain uses TRBV9 and TRBJ1-4; D gene ambiguous. V was trimmed by 0 bases and J by 0 bases, leaving 15 bases between them. CDR1 is SGDLS, CDR2 YYNGEE, per germline. CDR3 length: 18 residues.